This T cell receptor beta chain was observed in a study of blood T cell repertoires in COVID-19. Across the study: Acute-phase and convalescent COVID-19 samples originated in the United States, Italy and Spain. T cells, B-cell-depleted T cells, or PBMCs supplied cDNA or gDNA.

TCRdb keeps only in-frame clones here, not all; method: immunoSEQ multiplex PCR. This sample carries 95,000 to 110,000 clones, about four fifths of them seen once, and the ten largest clones take roughly 5%. CDR1 and CDR2 (germline): SGHNT, YYREEE (reference sequence). The V segment lost 2 bases and the J segment 4 bases; nucleotides outside the gene matches: 5. The CDR3 is 15 residues long. Sequenced sample: peripheral blood. The source is a man in his sixties with acute or convalescent COVID-19. The V gene is TRBV5-4, the J gene TRBJ2-5; 10 bases are a match to TRBD2. The CDR3 DNA reads TGTGCCAGCAGCTTCCCAGCGGGAGGGCGAGAGACCCAGTACTTC. It specifies CASSFPAGGRETQYF.